This T cell receptor (beta chain) was documented in a study of blood T cell repertoires in COVID-19. On the study more broadly: T cells, B-cell-depleted T cells, or PBMCs provided the cDNA or gDNA that served as material.

Source study methods: Amplified reference gene primers provided the basis for estimating nucleated cell counts. Using immunoSEQ multiplex PCR, the repertoire was profiled, and TCRdb retains in-frame clones only, with some absent. That table gives V, J and clone size, and the DNA gave D and trimming. The sample shows approximately 340,000 clones, 90% to 95% of them seen only once. Germline V CDR1 and CDR2: LNHDA, SQIVND (reference sequence). This CDR3 has 17 amino acids. The V and J ends lost 9 bases and 5 bases, in that order; junction bases with no gene match: 18. Researchers sorted participants into cohorts using their self-reported clinical history. Up to 2 weeks before entering the study, exposed participants had met a COVID-19 case.

The genes are TRBV19 and TRBJ2-2; 7 nucleotides agree with TRBD2. Sequencing was performed on PBMCs or T cells enriched from blood (not recorded which). The clonotype was recovered from a woman in her forties who had been exposed to COVID-19. The CDR3: CASGKGEGAWRTGELFF. The CDR3 nucleotides are TGTGCCAGCGGAAAAGGGGAGGGTGCATGGAGGACCGGGGAGCTGTTTTTT.